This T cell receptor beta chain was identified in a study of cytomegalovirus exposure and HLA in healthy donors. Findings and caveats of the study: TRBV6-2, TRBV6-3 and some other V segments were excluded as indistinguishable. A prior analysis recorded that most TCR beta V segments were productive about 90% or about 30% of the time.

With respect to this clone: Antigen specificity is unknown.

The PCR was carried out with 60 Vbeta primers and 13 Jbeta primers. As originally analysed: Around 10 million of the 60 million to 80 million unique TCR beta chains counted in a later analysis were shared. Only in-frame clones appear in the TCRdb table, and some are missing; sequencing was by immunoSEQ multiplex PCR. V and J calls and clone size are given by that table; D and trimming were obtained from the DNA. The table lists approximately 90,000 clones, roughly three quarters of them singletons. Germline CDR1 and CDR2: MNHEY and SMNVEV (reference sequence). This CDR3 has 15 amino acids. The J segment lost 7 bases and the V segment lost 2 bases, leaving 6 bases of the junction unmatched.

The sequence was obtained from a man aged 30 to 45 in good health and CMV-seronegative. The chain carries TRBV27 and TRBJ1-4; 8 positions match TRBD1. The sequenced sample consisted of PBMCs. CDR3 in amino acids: CASSLNSQGGEKLFF. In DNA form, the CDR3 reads TGTGCCAGCAGTTTAAACTCACAGGGGGGTGAAAAACTGTTTTTT.